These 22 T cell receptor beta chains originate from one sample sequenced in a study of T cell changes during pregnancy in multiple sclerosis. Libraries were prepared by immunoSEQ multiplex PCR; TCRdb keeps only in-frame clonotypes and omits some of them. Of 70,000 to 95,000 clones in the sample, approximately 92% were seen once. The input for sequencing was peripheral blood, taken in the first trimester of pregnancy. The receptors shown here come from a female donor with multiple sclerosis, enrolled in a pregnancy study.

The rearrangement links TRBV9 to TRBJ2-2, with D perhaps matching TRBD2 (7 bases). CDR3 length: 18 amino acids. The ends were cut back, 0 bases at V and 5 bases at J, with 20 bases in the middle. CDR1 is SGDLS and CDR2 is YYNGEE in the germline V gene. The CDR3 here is CASSVESHRGAGTGELFF. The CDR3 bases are TGTGCCAGCAGCGTAGAATCACATCGGGGGGCAGGGACCGGGGAGCTGTTTTTT.

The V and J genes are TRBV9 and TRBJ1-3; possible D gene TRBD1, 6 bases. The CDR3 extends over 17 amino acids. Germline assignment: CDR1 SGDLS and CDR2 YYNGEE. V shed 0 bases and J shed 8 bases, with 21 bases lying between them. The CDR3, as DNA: TGTGCCAGCAGCGTAGCCCTACTACAGGGATTATCTGACACCATATATTTT. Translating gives CASSVALLQGLSDTIYF. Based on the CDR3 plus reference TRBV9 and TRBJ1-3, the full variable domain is DSGVTQTPKHLITATGQRVTLRCSPRSGDLSVYWYQQSLDQGLQFLIQYYNGEERAKGNILERFSAQQFPDLHSELNLSSLELGDSALYFCASSVALLQGLSDTIYFGEGSWLTVV.

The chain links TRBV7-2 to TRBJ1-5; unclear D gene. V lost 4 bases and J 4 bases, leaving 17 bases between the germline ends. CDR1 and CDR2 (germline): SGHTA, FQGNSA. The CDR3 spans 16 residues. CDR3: CASSSRPREENQPQHF. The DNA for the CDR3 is TGTGCCAGCAGCTCCCGCCCCCGGGAGGAAAATCAGCCCCAGCATTTT.

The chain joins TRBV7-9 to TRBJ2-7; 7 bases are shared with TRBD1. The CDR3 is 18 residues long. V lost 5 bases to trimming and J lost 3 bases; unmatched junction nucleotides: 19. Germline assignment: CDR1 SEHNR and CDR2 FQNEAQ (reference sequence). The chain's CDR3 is CASSRDEAFGTAYYEQYF. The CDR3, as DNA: TGTGCCAGCAGCCGCGACGAAGCCTTCGGGACAGCTTACTACGAGCAGTACTTC.

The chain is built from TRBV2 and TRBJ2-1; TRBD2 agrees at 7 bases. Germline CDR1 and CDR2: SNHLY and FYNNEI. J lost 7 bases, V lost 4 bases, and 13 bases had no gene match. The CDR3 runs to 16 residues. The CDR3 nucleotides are TGTGCCAGCAGTGGTCTCGCGGGAGTAGGGTTGAATGAGCAGTTCTTC. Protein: CASSGLAGVGLNEQFF. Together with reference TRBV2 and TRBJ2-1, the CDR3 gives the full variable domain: EPEVTQTPSHQVTQMGQEVILRCVPISNHLYFYWYRQILGQKVEFLVSFYNNEISEKSEIFDDQFSVERPDGSNFTLKIRSTKLEDSAMYFCASSGLAGVGLNEQFFGPGTRLTVL.

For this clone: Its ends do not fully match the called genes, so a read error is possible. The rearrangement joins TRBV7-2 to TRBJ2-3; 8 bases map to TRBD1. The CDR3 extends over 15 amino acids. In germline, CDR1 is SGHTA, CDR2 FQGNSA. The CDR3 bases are TGTGCCACCAGCGGTGACAGGGGCGGCACAGATACGCAGTATTTT. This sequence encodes CATSGDRGGTDTQYF.

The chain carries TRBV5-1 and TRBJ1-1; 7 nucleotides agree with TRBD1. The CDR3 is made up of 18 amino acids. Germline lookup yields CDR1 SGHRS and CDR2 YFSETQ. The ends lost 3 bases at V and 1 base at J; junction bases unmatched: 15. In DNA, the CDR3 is TGCGCCAGCAGCTCTTTCCGGCTCCAACAGGGGAAGAACACTGAAGCTTTCTTT. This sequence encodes CASSSFRLQQGKNTEAFF.

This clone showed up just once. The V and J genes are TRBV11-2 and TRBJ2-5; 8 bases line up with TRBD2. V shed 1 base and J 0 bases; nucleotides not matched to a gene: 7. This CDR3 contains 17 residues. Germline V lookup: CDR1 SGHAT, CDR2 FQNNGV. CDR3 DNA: TGTGCCAGCAGCTTAGTCGGTAGCGGGGTGTACCAAGAGACCCAGTACTTC. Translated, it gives CASSLVGSGVYQETQYF.

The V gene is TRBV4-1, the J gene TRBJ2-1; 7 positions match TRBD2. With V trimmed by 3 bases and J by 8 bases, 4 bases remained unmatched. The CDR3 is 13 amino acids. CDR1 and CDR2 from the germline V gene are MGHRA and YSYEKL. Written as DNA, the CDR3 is TGCGCCAGCAGCCAGGGGGGGAATGATGAGCAGTTCTTC. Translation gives CASSQGGNDEQFF.

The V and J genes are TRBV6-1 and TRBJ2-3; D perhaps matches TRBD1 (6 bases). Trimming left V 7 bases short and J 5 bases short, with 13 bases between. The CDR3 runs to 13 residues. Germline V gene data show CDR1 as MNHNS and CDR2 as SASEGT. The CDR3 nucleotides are TGTGCCAGCAAAACCCAGGGGCGAGATACGCAGTATTTT. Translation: CASKTQGRDTQYF.

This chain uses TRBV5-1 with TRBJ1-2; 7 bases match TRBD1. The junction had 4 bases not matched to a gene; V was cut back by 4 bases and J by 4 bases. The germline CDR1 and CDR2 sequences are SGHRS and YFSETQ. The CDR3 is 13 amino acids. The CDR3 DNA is TGCGCCAGCAGCCAGGGACAGACCTATGGCTACACCTTC. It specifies CASSQGQTYGYTF.

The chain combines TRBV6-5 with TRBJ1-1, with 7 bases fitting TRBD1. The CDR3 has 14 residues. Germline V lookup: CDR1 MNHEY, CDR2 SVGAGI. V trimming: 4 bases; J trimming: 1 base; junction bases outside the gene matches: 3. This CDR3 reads CASSFRTGNTEAFF. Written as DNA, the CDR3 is TGTGCCAGCAGTTTCCGGACAGGGAACACTGAAGCTTTCTTT.

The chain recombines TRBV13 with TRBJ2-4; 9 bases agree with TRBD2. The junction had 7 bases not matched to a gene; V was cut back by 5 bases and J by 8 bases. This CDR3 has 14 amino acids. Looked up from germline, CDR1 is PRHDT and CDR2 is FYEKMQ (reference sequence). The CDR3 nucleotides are TGTGCCAGCAGCCCGCGGGGGGGCCTAGACATTCAGTACTTC. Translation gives CASSPRGGLDIQYF.

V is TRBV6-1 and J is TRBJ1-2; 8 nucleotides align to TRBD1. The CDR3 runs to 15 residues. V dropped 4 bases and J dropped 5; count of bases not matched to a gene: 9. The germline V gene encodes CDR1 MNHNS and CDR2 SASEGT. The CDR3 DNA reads TGTGCCAGCAGTGGGCCAGGACAGGGCACATATGGCTACACCTTC. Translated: CASSGPGQGTYGYTF.

This chain's CDR3 is CASSEARLQARTF. The DNA of the CDR3 is TGTGCCAGCAGTGAAGCAAGGTTACAGGCCCGCACCTTC. The genes are TRBV6-1 and TRBJ1-2; the D gene is possibly TRBD1 (5 bases). Germline CDR1 reads MNHNS; CDR2 reads SASEGT. The CDR3 runs to 13 residues. V lost 0 bases to trimming and J lost 13 bases, with 15 bases between them.

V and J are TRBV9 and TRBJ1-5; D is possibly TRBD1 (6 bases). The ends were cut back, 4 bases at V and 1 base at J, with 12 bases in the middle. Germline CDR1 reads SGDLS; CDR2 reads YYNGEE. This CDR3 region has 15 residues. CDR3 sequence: CASSPQGFSNQPQHF. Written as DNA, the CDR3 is TGTGCCAGCAGCCCACAGGGTTTCAGCAATCAGCCCCAGCATTTT.

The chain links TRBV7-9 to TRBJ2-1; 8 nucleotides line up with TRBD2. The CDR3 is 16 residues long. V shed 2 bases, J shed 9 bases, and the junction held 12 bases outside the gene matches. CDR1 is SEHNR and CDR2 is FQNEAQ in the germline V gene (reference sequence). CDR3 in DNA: TGTGCCAGCAGCTTAAGTTCGGGGGGGGCCCTCCTTGAGCAGTTCTTC. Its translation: CASSLSSGGALLEQFF.

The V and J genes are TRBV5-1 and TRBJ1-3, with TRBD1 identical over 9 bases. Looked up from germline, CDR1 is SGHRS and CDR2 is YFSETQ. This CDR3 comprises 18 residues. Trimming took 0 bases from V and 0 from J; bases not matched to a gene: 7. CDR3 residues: CASSLARTGAVSGNTIYF. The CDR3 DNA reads TGCGCCAGCAGCTTGGCGCGGACAGGGGCCGTCTCTGGAAACACCATATATTTT.

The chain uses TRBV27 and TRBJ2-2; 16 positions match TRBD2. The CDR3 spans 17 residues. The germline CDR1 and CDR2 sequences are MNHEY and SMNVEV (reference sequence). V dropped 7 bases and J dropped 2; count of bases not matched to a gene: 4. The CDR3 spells CASKGLAGGLNTGELFF. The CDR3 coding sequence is TGTGCCAGCAAGGGACTAGCGGGGGGGCTAAACACCGGGGAGCTGTTTTTT.

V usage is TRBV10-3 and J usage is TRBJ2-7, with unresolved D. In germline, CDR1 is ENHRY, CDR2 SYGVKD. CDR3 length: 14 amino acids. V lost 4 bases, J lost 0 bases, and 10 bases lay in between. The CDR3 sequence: CAISVSQASYEQYF. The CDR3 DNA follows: TGTGCCATCAGTGTAAGTCAGGCCTCCTACGAGCAGTACTTC.

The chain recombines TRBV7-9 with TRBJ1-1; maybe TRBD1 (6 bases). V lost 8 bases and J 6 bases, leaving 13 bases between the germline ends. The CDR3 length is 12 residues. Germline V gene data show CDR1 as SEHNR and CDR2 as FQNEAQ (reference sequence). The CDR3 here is CASRVGGAEAFF. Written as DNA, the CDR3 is TGTGCCAGCCGGGTAGGGGGGGCTGAAGCTTTCTTT.

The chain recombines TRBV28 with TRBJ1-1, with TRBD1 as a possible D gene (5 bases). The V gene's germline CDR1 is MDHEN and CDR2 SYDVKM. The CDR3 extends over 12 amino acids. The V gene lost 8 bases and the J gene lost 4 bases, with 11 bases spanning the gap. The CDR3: CASAIGATEAFF. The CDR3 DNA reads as TGTGCCAGCGCGATTGGGGCCACTGAAGCTTTCTTT.